One sample yielded the 9 T cell receptor beta chains listed below, sequenced in a study of CD8+CD57+ T cells in acquired aplastic anemia. Individuals selected for sequencing had exhibited CD8+CD57+ cell expansion on flow cytometry. Researchers used genomic DNA as the template to profile TCR beta VDJ and CDR3. TCRdb redid the calling of the reads with MiXCR, one entry per CDR3 protein. Here the sample spans around 200,000 distinct CDR3 sequences, more than 60% being singletons. The sequenced sample consisted of sorted CD4+, CD8+, or CD8+CD57+ T cells (not recorded which) from PBMCs. All receptors derive from a human donor with aplastic anemia.

V and J are TRBV7-3 and TRBJ2-3; D is uncertain. CDR3 length: 12 residues. V was trimmed by 5 bases and J by 6 bases, leaving 9 bases between them. Germline loops: CDR1 SGHTA, CDR2 FQGTGA. The CDR3 sequence: CASSQVADTQYF. The CDR3 region has the DNA TGTGCCAGCAGCCAAGTGGCGGATACGCAGTATTTT.

This clonotype was detected many times. This chain joins TRBV12-3 or TRBV12-4 and TRBJ2-3; the D is unclear. V was clipped by 6 bases and J by 0 bases, with 10 bases between them. The CDR3 has 14 amino acids. The CDR3 DNA sequence: TGTGCCAGCAGCCGCACTACGAGCACAGATACGCAGTATTTT. Translating gives CASSRTTSTDTQYF.

The chain combines TRBV4-1 with TRBJ2-7; the match to TRBD1 covers 9 bases. Trimming took 2 bases from V and 5 from J; bases not matched to a gene: 1. This CDR3 comprises 13 residues. Germline assignment: CDR1 MGHRA and CDR2 YSYEKL. CDR3 protein: CASSQRTGDEQYF. The CDR3 nucleotides read TGCGCCAGCAGCCAACGGACAGGGGACGAGCAGTACTTC.

This chain links TRBV7-2 with TRBJ2-3; D is unclear. This CDR3 contains 13 residues. Trimming took off 5 bases at V and 11 bases at J, with 17 bases between the two ends. The germline V gene has CDR1 SGHTA and CDR2 FQGNSA. CDR3 residues: CASSRSVPTGQYF. CDR3 nucleotide sequence: TGTGCCAGCAGCCGATCGGTGCCAACCGGGCAGTATTTT.

The rearrangement uses TRBV7-2 and TRBJ2-1; 7 nucleotides align to TRBD1. This CDR3 is 15 amino acids long. Trimming cost V 4 bases and J 2 bases; bases outside gene matches: 5. Germline CDR1 is SGHTA and CDR2 is FQGNSA. CDR3 residues: CASSSRGQTYNEQFF. The CDR3 DNA reads TGTGCCAGCAGCTCGAGGGGGCAGACCTACAATGAGCAGTTCTTC.

The V call is TRBV7-6, the J call TRBJ2-5, with 10 nucleotides matching TRBD1. CDR1 is SGHVS and CDR2 is FNYEAQ in the germline V gene. V was pared by 1 base and J by 4 bases, with 9 bases of the junction left unmatched. The CDR3 covers 17 residues. The chain's CDR3 is CASSLVGDRGAGETQYF. The DNA for the CDR3 is TGTGCCAGCAGCTTAGTGGGGGACAGGGGCGCGGGAGAGACCCAGTACTTC.

This clonotype showed up just a few times. The genes are TRBV20-1 and TRBJ2-3; perhaps TRBD2 as D (5 bases). This CDR3 has 16 residues. Trimming took off 5 bases at V and 1 base at J, with 19 bases between the two ends. Germline V gene lookup returns CDR1 DFQATT and CDR2 SNEGSKA (reference sequence). The CDR3: CSAFSVLSVGTDTQYF. The DNA of the CDR3 is TGCAGTGCTTTTAGCGTCCTGTCCGTGGGCACAGATACGCAGTATTTT.

The V and J genes are TRBV12-3 or TRBV12-4 and TRBJ1-2, with 7 bases aligning to TRBD1. Trimming took 6 bases from V and 4 from J; bases not matched to a gene: 2. The CDR3 consists of 12 residues. CDR3 sequence (DNA): TGTGCCAGCAGCAGGACAGGCTATGGCTACACCTTC. It codes for CASSRTGYGYTF.

The rearrangement uses TRBV15 and TRBJ1-5, with 7 positions matching TRBD1. Germline lookup yields CDR1 LNHNV and CDR2 YYDKDF (reference sequence). With 3 bases clipped from V and 0 bases from J, the junction kept 5 bases outside the gene matches. The CDR3 consists of 16 residues. The CDR3: CATSRGTVYSNQPQHF. As DNA, the CDR3 is TGTGCCACCAGCAGGGGGACAGTGTATAGCAATCAGCCCCAGCATTTT.